The present T cell receptor (beta chain) was sequenced within a study of cytomegalovirus exposure and HLA in healthy donors. The study ran its PCR with 60 Vbeta and 13 Jbeta primers. Assay: immunoSEQ multiplex PCR; the TCRdb copy retains only in-frame clones and omits some. The table shows fewer than 200,000 clones, with around 64% occurring only once. The specimen sequenced was PBMCs. This sequence was found in a woman aged 30 to 39 in good health and CMV-seronegative.

CDR3: CASSQASGGYNEQFF. Here the CDR3 DNA reads TGTGCCAGCAGCCAAGCTAGCGGGGGATACAATGAGCAGTTCTTC. This rearrangement joins TRBV4-2 to TRBJ2-1, with TRBD2 identical over 10 bases. Germline V gene lookup returns CDR1 LGHNA and CDR2 YNFKEQ. This CDR3 comprises 15 residues. Trimming took 1 base from V and 4 from J; bases not matched to a gene: 1.